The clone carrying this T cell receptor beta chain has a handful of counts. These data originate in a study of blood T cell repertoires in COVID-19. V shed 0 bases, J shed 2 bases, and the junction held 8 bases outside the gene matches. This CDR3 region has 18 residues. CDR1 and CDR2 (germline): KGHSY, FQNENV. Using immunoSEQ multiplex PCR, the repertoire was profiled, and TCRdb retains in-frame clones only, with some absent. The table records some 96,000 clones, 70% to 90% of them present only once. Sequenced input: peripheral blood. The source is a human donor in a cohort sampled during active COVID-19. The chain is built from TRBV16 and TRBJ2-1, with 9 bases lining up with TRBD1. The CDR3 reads CASSQSISGTGTYNEQFF. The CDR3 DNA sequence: TGTGCCAGCAGCCAATCGATCAGCGGGACAGGGACCTACAATGAGCAGTTCTTC.